This passage covers 13 T cell receptor beta chains from one sample sequenced in a study of neoadjuvant anti-PD-1 for oral cavity cancer. Assay: immunoSEQ multiplex PCR; the TCRdb copy retains only in-frame clones and omits some. The sample lists about 10,000 clones; roughly two thirds were seen once. As to time point: after neoadjuvant nivolumab, at surgical resection. This sample comprised PBMCs, obtained after nivolumab (anti-PD-1) treatment. All receptors come from a person between 40 and 79 years old with oral cavity squamous cell carcinoma.

This clone is a singleton in its sample. V usage is TRBV27 and J usage is TRBJ2-5; 13 bases agree with TRBD2. The CDR3 is 15 amino acids. V lost 6 bases, J lost 5 bases, and 6 bases stayed unmatched. The germline gives CDR1 MNHEY, CDR2 SMNVEV (reference sequence). The DNA of the CDR3 is TGTGCCAGCAGACTAGCGGGAGGGCCCGGGGAGACCCAGTACTTC. Translated: CASRLAGGPGETQYF.

The chain couples TRBV14 to TRBJ1-6, with D uncertain. The CDR3 is made up of 16 amino acids. Germline CDR1 reads SGHDN; CDR2 reads FVKESK. Trimming took off 0 bases at V and 6 bases at J, with 12 bases between the two ends. The CDR3 nucleotides are TGTGCCAGCAGCCAAGAGAAGGGATTTAGTAATTCACCCCTCCACTTT. Protein: CASSQEKGFSNSPLHF. Filled out from reference TRBV14 and TRBJ1-6, the complete variable domain reads EAGVTQFPSHSVIEKGQTVTLRCDPISGHDNLYWYRRVMGKEIKFLLHFVKESKQDESGMPNNRFLAERTGGTYSTLKVQPAELEDSGVYFCASSQEKGFSNSPLHFGNGTRLTVT.

This chain joins TRBV5-1 and TRBJ2-5; TRBD2 matches at 12 bases. The CDR3 covers 18 residues. V gave up 2 bases and J gave up 2 bases; unmatched junction bases: 10. Germline CDR1 is SGHRS and CDR2 is YFSETQ. CDR3: CASSFSGGLAGIQETQYF. In nucleotides, the CDR3 is TGCGCCAGCAGCTTTTCCGGCGGACTAGCGGGAATTCAAGAGACCCAGTACTTC.

This clone has a handful of counts. This chain uses TRBV19 with TRBJ2-1, with D perhaps given as TRBD1 or TRBD2 (7 bases each). V was trimmed by 6 bases and J by 8 bases, leaving 14 bases between them. In germline, CDR1 is LNHDA, CDR2 SQIVND (reference sequence). CDR3 size: 13 residues. The CDR3 region has the DNA TGTGCCAGTAGCGACAGGGAGGGCTATGAGCAGTTCTTC. This encodes CASSDREGYEQFF.

The chain links TRBV9 to TRBJ1-4, with 8 bases aligning to TRBD1. The CDR3 sequence is 16 residues long. Germline loops: CDR1 SGDLS, CDR2 YYNGEE. Trimming took 5 bases from V and 2 from J; bases not matched to a gene: 8. The chain's CDR3 is CASSEGQGWTNEKLFF. The CDR3 coding sequence is TGTGCCAGCAGTGAAGGACAGGGTTGGACTAATGAAAAACTGTTTTTT.

The rearrangement joins TRBV28 to TRBJ2-7, with a tentative D call TRBD2 (6 bases). CDR3 length equals 17 residues. Germline loops: CDR1 MDHEN, CDR2 SYDVKM. V lost 5 bases and J 1 base, leaving 21 bases between the germline ends. CDR3 nucleotides: TGTGCCAGCAGTGTACGGGGGATTGGCAGGCGATCCTACGAGCAGTACTTC. It is translated as CASSVRGIGRRSYEQYF. The variable domain in full, with the rest retrieved from reference TRBV28 and TRBJ2-7, is DVKVTQSSRYLVKRTGEKVFLECVQDMDHENMFWYRQDPGLGLRLIYFSYDVKMKEKGDIPEGYSVSREKKERFSLILESASTNQTSMYLCASSVRGIGRRSYEQYFGPGTRLTVT.

This sequence joins TRBV6-6 and TRBJ2-7; possibly TRBD1 for D (5 bases). V lost 2 bases and J 2 bases, leaving 13 bases between the germline ends. CDR1 and CDR2 (germline): MNHNY, SVGAGI (reference sequence). The CDR3 loop spans 15 amino acids. For the CDR3, the DNA is TGTGCCAGCAGTTACGAACTAAAGGGGCCCTACGAGCAGTACTTC. Its protein product is CASSYELKGPYEQYF.

The chain carries TRBV11-2 and TRBJ1-2; TRBD1 agrees at 7 bases. The CDR3 covers 13 residues. V trimming: 5 bases; J trimming: 8 bases; junction bases outside the gene matches: 8. Germline loops: CDR1 SGHAT, CDR2 FQNNGV. The CDR3 DNA sequence: TGTGCCAGCAGCACTGACAGGGCCCGCGGCTACACCTTC. As protein: CASSTDRARGYTF.

V gene TRBV19 combines with J gene TRBJ2-3; 11 bases map to TRBD2. V trimming: 3 bases; J trimming: 8 bases; junction bases outside the gene matches: 7. The V gene's germline CDR1 is LNHDA and CDR2 SQIVND (reference sequence). The CDR3 sequence is 15 residues long. The CDR3 region has the DNA TGTGCCAGTAGTATTAGCGGGGGGGCATCGGTTACGCAGTATTTT. Protein: CASSISGGASVTQYF.

This chain connects TRBV7-2 to TRBJ1-5; D possibly corresponds to TRBD1 (6 bases). Trimming took 5 bases from V and 7 from J, leaving 12 bases between them. This CDR3 spans 13 amino acids. CDR1 and CDR2 from the germline V gene are SGHTA and FQGNSA. The CDR3 DNA sequence: TGTGCCAGCAGCCCACAGACAGGACAGCCCCAGCATTTT. Encoded protein: CASSPQTGQPQHF. Filled out from reference TRBV7-2 and TRBJ1-5, the complete variable domain reads GAGVSQSPSNKVTEKGKDVELRCDPISGHTALYWYRQSLGQGLEFLIYFQGNSAPDKSGLPSDRFSAERTGGSVSTLTIQRTQQEDSAVYLCASSPQTGQPQHFGDGTRLSIL.

This clone appeared a few times. The J gene is TRBJ1-3, the V gene TRBV5-1; D unresolved. CDR3 length: 15 residues. V was pared by 4 bases and J by 0 bases, with 11 bases between. Germline V lookup: CDR1 SGHRS, CDR2 YFSETQ. DNA of the CDR3: TGCGCCAGCAGCCCGCACACAAGCTCTGGAAACACCATATATTTT. Its protein is CASSPHTSSGNTIYF.

This clone was counted between two and nine times. This chain joins TRBV7-9 and TRBJ2-7; no reliable D call. Trimming removed 6 bases at V and 7 bases at J, with 10 bases between. The CDR3 sequence is 11 residues long. CDR1 is SEHNR and CDR2 is FQNEAQ in the germline V gene (reference sequence). CDR3 loop: CASRGSLEQYF. In nucleotides, the CDR3 is TGTGCCAGCAGGGGGTCCCTTGAGCAGTACTTC.

The chain carries TRBV5-1 and TRBJ2-7, with 11 bases matching TRBD2. J was trimmed by 5 bases and V by 1 base; bases with no gene match: 11. This CDR3 is built from 17 residues. The germline V gene encodes CDR1 SGHRS and CDR2 YFSETQ. The CDR3 nucleotides are TGCGCCAGCAGCTTGCAGACGCTAGCGGGGGGAAGAGACGAGCAGTACTTC. It is translated as CASSLQTLAGGRDEQYF.